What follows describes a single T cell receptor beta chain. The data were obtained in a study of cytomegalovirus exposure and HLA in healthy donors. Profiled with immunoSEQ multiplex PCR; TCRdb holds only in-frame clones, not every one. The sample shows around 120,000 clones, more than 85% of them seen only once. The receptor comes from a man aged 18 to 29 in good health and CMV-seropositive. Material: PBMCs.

The CDR3 nucleotides read TGTGCCAGTTCTCCTAGGGACTTAAATATGCAGTTCTTC. It yields the protein CASSPRDLNMQFF. The chain employs TRBV2 and TRBJ2-1, with a weak D call TRBD2 (6 bases). Germline-derived CDR1 and CDR2 are SNHLY and FYNNEI. This CDR3 has 13 amino acids. The V gene lost 9 bases and the J gene lost 12 bases, with 21 bases spanning the gap.